This T cell receptor (beta chain) was identified during a study of CXCR3-negative and CXCR3-positive naive CD8 T cells (dated 2019 in TCRdb). Regarding the research as a whole: Approximately 140 million TRB reads were obtained in total, roughly 1.5 +/- 0.3 million reads per library. Diversity and physicochemical repertoire analyses covered 10 to 11 donors pooled from two independent experiments. For the TRBV-TRBJ cluster analysis, the naive subsets came from roughly 5 donors, while the memory cells came from 3 donors.

Results the study describes overall, beyond this receptor: TRBV-TRBJ usage was similar between naive CXCR3-negative and CXCR3-positive cells from the same donor, while memory cells showed distinct patterns. Because surface CD5, which is linked to self-reactivity in mice, was comparable between the naive subsets, TCR interaction strength was also inferred from the physicochemical properties of TRB CDR3s. Repertoire diversity was comparably high in both naive subsets but much lower in memory CD8+ T cells. Because CXCR3 expression was partially decreased after cryopreservation, freshly isolated PBMCs were used for most assays.

Each CD8+ T cell subset was flow-sorted in triplicate, with 300,000 or so cells per subset placed directly into RLT lysis buffer. Peripheral blood mononuclear cells were isolated from buffy coats using standard density gradient centrifugation. An RNeasy Mini Kit was used to extract total RNA from the sorted cells. A word on this clonotype: Its antigen has not been determined.

TCRdb records NextSeq 550 as the sequencer. The Human TCR Profiling Kit (MiLaboratory) was used to make UMI-labeled 5' RACE TRB cDNA libraries. The full amount of extracted RNA was used for cDNA synthesis, and the full amount of resulting cDNA was used for PCR amplification. The libraries were made side by side, with each library going through the same number of PCR cycles. On the study's bioinformatics: With a requirement of at least two reads per UMI, MIGEC and MiXCR extracted about 50,000 +/- 10,000 unique UMI-labeled TRB cDNA molecules per library. On average, each library contained approximately 40,000 +/- 10,000 functional in-frame TRB CDR3 nucleotide clonotypes without stop codons. After downsampling to 5000 UMI-labeled TRB molecules per sample, diversity metrics, including normalized Shannon-Wiener and Chao1, were computed in VDJtools. VDJtools was used to calculate clonotype-size-weighted physicochemical properties of the central five CDR3 residues, namely interaction energy, strength, volume and Kidera factor 4. Reprocessed by TCRdb, the reads give a single entry per CDR3 protein sequence, without DNA. The authors' filters were not applied to this entry. In this sample's table one finds 38,000 or so distinct CDR3 sequences. About 14% of the sample is in the top ten clones.

The material sequenced was memory CD8+ T cells from blood. Taken with the paper, the label for cell subset or site translates to: conventional CD8+ memory T cells (TMEM), sorted as controls. The receptor comes from a human donor in good health. Some clones in this sample may be carry-over from other donors' samples.

This receptor has the CDR3 CASSQDTFGGVLGTDTQYF. The V gene is TRBV4-3 and the J gene is TRBJ2-3; the TCRdb D gene call, TRBD2, has no DNA to confirm it. Including the terminal cysteine and phenylalanine, the CDR3 comprises 19 residues. No DNA accompanies this entry. As encoded in the germline V gene, CDR1 is LGHNA while CDR2 is YSLEER.